The 23 T cell receptor beta chains given below trace back to one sample, sequenced in a study of shared clonotypes between healthy human individuals. TCRdb's copy holds only in-frame clones and misses some; the assay was immunoSEQ multiplex PCR. Of roughly 500,000 clones listed, around 74% were seen once; the top ten hold over 10%. Sequences were obtained from PBMCs. These receptors came from a woman aged 40 to 49 in good health. Some clones in this sample may be carry-over from other donors' samples.

DNA for the CDR3: TGTGCCAGCAGTTTCCCCTCTGCCCTAGCGGGAGTTGGTACGCAGTATTTT. Amino acid sequence: CASSFPSALAGVGTQYF. V gene TRBV27 combines with J gene TRBJ2-3, with 10 positions matching TRBD2. The CDR3 covers 17 residues. Germline lookup yields CDR1 MNHEY and CDR2 SMNVEV (reference sequence). V gave up 3 bases and J gave up 8 bases; unmatched junction bases: 14.

Points on this clone: Distinct nucleotide sequences in the sample also encode this CDR3. V usage is TRBV7-9 and J usage is TRBJ1-3; D not resolved. There are 14 residues in the CDR3. Per the germline V gene, CDR1 is SEHNR and CDR2 is FQNEAQ (reference sequence). Deletions cut 0 bases from V and 3 bases from J, with 6 bases between. The CDR3 spells CASSLASDGNTIYF. In nucleotides, the CDR3 is TGTGCCAGCAGCTTAGCGAGCGATGGAAACACCATATATTTT.

V usage is TRBV28 and J usage is TRBJ2-7, with 8 bases aligning to TRBD1. Trimming cost V 6 bases and J 2 bases; bases outside gene matches: 9. The CDR3 spans 15 residues. Germline V gene sequence: CDR1 MDHEN, CDR2 SYDVKM. Written as DNA, the CDR3 is TGTGCCAGCAGCCCGGTGGACAGGGATGCCTACGAGCAGTACTTC. Protein: CASSPVDRDAYEQYF.

This clone was seen a single time. The chain recombines TRBV6-5 with TRBJ2-3; D is unresolved. The CDR3 spans 11 residues. Germline assignment: CDR1 MNHEY and CDR2 SVGAGI. V gave up 4 bases and J gave up 9 bases, with 8 bases separating them. The CDR3 DNA reads as TGTGCCAGCAGTTGGCGAGGCACGCAGTATTTT. This gives the protein CASSWRGTQYF.

This rearrangement joins TRBV2 to TRBJ1-1, with no clear D. Trimming took 0 bases from V and 1 from J, leaving 9 bases between them. The CDR3 runs 15 residues. The germline V gene encodes CDR1 SNHLY and CDR2 FYNNEI. The CDR3 bases are TGTGCCAGCAGTGAAGCGACTTATGGGAACACTGAAGCTTTCTTT. It is translated as CASSEATYGNTEAFF.

DNA of the CDR3: TGTGCCAGCAGCCAAGGGGGGGGAGTTGGCTATGGCTACACCTTC. This encodes CASSQGGGVGYGYTF. The J gene is TRBJ1-2, the V gene TRBV28; maybe TRBD1 (6 bases). The V end lost 6 bases, the J end lost 4 bases, and 18 bases lay between the germline ends. CDR3 length: 15 residues. Germline-derived CDR1 and CDR2 are MDHEN and SYDVKM.

The chain carries TRBV9 and TRBJ2-2; D perhaps matches TRBD1 (6 bases). The germline gives CDR1 SGDLS, CDR2 YYNGEE. This CDR3 contains 14 residues. Trimming left V 4 bases short and J 1 base short, with 8 bases between. CDR3 nucleotides: TGTGCCAGCAGCCCGGACAGGAACACCGGGGAGCTGTTTTTT. This codes for CASSPDRNTGELFF.

V is TRBV5-8 and J is TRBJ2-2; the D gene is possibly TRBD2 (6 bases). Germline V lookup: CDR1 SGHTS, CDR2 YDEGEE. The CDR3 has 15 residues. The germline V and J ends were trimmed by 4 bases and 3 bases, with 13 bases remaining between them. The CDR3 here is CASSPRERYTGELFF. The CDR3 region has the DNA TGTGCCAGCAGCCCCCGGGAGAGGTACACCGGGGAGCTGTTTTTT.

The V call is TRBV9, the J call TRBJ2-7; D is perhaps TRBD1 (6 bases). CDR1 is SGDLS, CDR2 YYNGEE, per germline. V was trimmed by 0 bases and J by 3 bases, leaving 13 bases between them. The CDR3 totals 15 residues. CDR3 coding DNA: TGTGCCAGCAGCGTAGAATCACAGGGAGTCTACGAGCAGTACTTC. This codes for CASSVESQGVYEQYF.

The table lists this clone with a few counts. The sample contains more than one DNA sequence encoding this CDR3. This chain connects TRBV5-1 to TRBJ2-2; D not resolved. This CDR3 comprises 14 residues. Germline V gene sequence: CDR1 SGHRS, CDR2 YFSETQ. V was clipped by 0 bases and J by 1 base, with 4 bases between them. The DNA of the CDR3 is TGCGCCAGCAGCTTGGCGAGGAACACCGGGGAGCTGTTTTTT. Translated: CASSLARNTGELFF.

V is TRBV25-1 and J is TRBJ2-2, with D unclear. The germline V gene has CDR1 MGHDK and CDR2 SYGVNS. This CDR3 has 11 residues. V lost 7 bases and J 1 base, leaving 1 base between the germline ends. For the CDR3, the DNA is TGTGCCAGCAAGAACACCGGGGAGCTGTTTTTT. Its translation is CASKNTGELFF. Based on the CDR3 plus reference TRBV25-1 and TRBJ2-2, the full variable domain is EADIYQTPRYLVIGTGKKITLECSQTMGHDKMYWYQQDPGMELHLIHYSYGVNSTEKGDLSSESTVSRIRTEHFPLTLESARPSHTSQYLCASKNTGELFFGEGSRLTVL.

J is TRBJ2-3 and V is TRBV4-1; 8 nucleotides align to TRBD2. V dropped 3 bases and J dropped 4; count of bases not matched to a gene: 12. CDR3 length: 17 residues. Germline assignment: CDR1 MGHRA and CDR2 YSYEKL. CDR3 loop: CASSQTVISGTADTQYF. DNA for the CDR3: TGCGCCAGCAGCCAGACCGTCATTAGCGGGACCGCAGATACGCAGTATTTT.

The rearrangement links TRBV5-1 to TRBJ2-1; 7 bases match TRBD2. Germline V lookup: CDR1 SGHRS, CDR2 YFSETQ. J lost 6 bases, V lost 0 bases, and 6 bases had no gene match. CDR3 size: 15 residues. The CDR3: CASSLGASGGNEQFF. CDR3 nucleotides: TGCGCCAGCAGCTTGGGGGCTAGCGGAGGCAATGAGCAGTTCTTC.

The chain has TRBV2 and TRBJ2-2; possible D gene TRBD2, 6 bases. This CDR3 has 14 amino acids. The V gene's germline CDR1 is SNHLY and CDR2 FYNNEI. The V gene lost 7 bases and the J gene lost 4 bases, with 13 bases spanning the gap. Here the CDR3 DNA reads TGTGCCAGCATGACGGAGGGCGGCACCGGGGAGCTGTTTTTT. This codes for CASMTEGGTGELFF.

V and J are TRBV5-4 and TRBJ1-5; D gene ambiguous. The CDR3 contains 14 residues. With 2 bases removed from V and 2 bases from J, the gap between germline ends came to 8 bases. In germline, CDR1 is SGHNT, CDR2 YYREEE (reference sequence). CDR3 nucleotides: TGTGCCAGCAGCTTTGAGGGAGGCAATCAGCCCCAGCATTTT. Its protein product is CASSFEGGNQPQHF.

For the CDR3, the DNA is TGTGCCACCCGGAGAGGGTTCGGTCAGCCCCAGCATTTT. This translates into CATRRGFGQPQHF. The chain carries TRBV27 and TRBJ1-5; D not resolved. V lost 10 bases to trimming and J lost 6 bases, with 16 bases between them. The CDR3 contains 13 residues. Germline loops: CDR1 MNHEY, CDR2 SMNVEV (reference sequence).

The J gene is TRBJ2-2, the V gene TRBV9; D gene uncertain. With 7 bases removed from V and 0 bases from J, the gap between germline ends came to 10 bases. Germline assignment: CDR1 SGDLS and CDR2 YYNGEE. The length of the CDR3 is 14 residues. The CDR3 DNA sequence: TGTGCCAGCGGGCTCTCGACGAACACCGGGGAGCTGTTTTTT. This sequence encodes CASGLSTNTGELFF.

V gene TRBV7-2 combines with J gene TRBJ2-1, with D tentatively TRBD1 (6 bases). The ends were cut back, 2 bases at V and 9 bases at J, with 14 bases in the middle. This CDR3 spans 14 amino acids. In germline, CDR1 is SGHTA, CDR2 FQGNSA. The CDR3 here is CASSLIRQGSEQFF. CDR3 nucleotide sequence: TGTGCCAGCAGCTTAATTCGCCAGGGGAGTGAGCAGTTCTTC.

The V gene is TRBV5-1, the J gene TRBJ1-5; D is possibly TRBD1 (6 bases). V lost 4 bases and J 9 bases, leaving 20 bases between the germline ends. Germline V gene sequence: CDR1 SGHRS, CDR2 YFSETQ. The CDR3 sequence is 15 residues long. CDR3 sequence reads: CASSTTGNPGVPQHF. The CDR3 nucleotides are TGCGCCAGCAGCACGACAGGAAACCCAGGTGTGCCCCAGCATTTT.

This chain uses TRBV6-1 with TRBJ2-1; 8 nucleotides align to TRBD2. With V trimmed by 2 bases and J by 1 base, 4 bases remained unmatched. Germline V gives CDR1 MNHNS, CDR2 SASEGT. The CDR3 has 16 amino acids. DNA for the CDR3: TGTGCCAGCAGTGAATGGGCGGGAGGATCCTACAATGAGCAGTTCTTC. Residues: CASSEWAGGSYNEQFF.

The V call is TRBV7-3, the J call TRBJ2-2; D perhaps matches TRBD2 (5 bases). CDR3 length: 16 amino acids. The V end was cut by 3 bases, the J end by 6 bases, with 17 bases between. The germline V gene encodes CDR1 SGHTA and CDR2 FQGTGA. The CDR3 here is CASSLTRDAPSGELFF. CDR3 coding DNA: TGTGCCAGCAGCTTGACTCGGGATGCACCTTCCGGGGAGCTGTTTTTT.

J is TRBJ2-3 and V is TRBV30; possible D gene TRBD2, 5 bases. This CDR3 has 14 amino acids. Germline CDR1 is GTSNPN and CDR2 is SVGIG (reference sequence). V dropped 0 bases and J dropped 5 bases, with 12 bases sitting between them. The CDR3 DNA follows: TGTGCCTGGAGTGTAGTAGTGGCGGGAGATACGCAGTATTTT. Residues: CAWSVVVAGDTQYF.

This clone was detected once. The chain uses TRBV30 and TRBJ2-5; no clear D. This CDR3 comprises 14 residues. Germline V lookup: CDR1 GTSNPN, CDR2 SVGIG (reference sequence). V shed 0 bases and J shed 1 base, with 9 bases lying between them. CDR3 bases: TGTGCCTGGAGTGTCTCGTTTAGCCAAGAGACCCAGTACTTC. It translates to CAWSVSFSQETQYF.